A selection of T cell receptor beta chains follows, all from one sample in a study of vaccination and CD4 T cells after COVID-19. Each CDR3 protein gets one entry after TCRdb re-called the PCR reads with MiXCR. The table lists about 12,000 distinct CDR3 sequences, roughly 59% of them singletons. These TCRs' antigens remain unknown. The specimen sequenced was CD4+ T cells from blood, cultured in vitro. Receptor source: a human donor who had recovered from COVID-19. Each CDR3 is given with its conserved first and last residue.

TRBV6-5	TRBJ2-5	CASSSLTGTIQETQYF
TRBV20-1	-	CSAQQSLTSQPQYF
TRBV20-1	TRBJ1-1	CSAQRRSEGGEAFF
TRBV12-3/TRBV12-4	TRBJ1-5	CASSRSGGNQPQHF
TRBV6-2/TRBV6-3	TRBJ2-3	CASSYSISSGSHADTQYF
TRBV18	TRBJ1-5	CASSQGQGHNQPQHF
TRBV7-2	TRBJ1-1	CASSSQRNTEAFF
TRBV6-1	TRBJ1-4	CAMGQGGDNEKLFF
TRBV15	TRBJ2-3	CATSRPQGATDTQYF
TRBV2	TRBJ2-2	CASSGKTSGELFF
TRBV6-1	TRBJ2-7	CASSEGVAYEQYF
TRBV2	TRBJ2-5	CASSGPPPFGTIQETQYF
TRBV7-8	TRBJ1-1	CASSLTGGTEAFF
TRBV7-2	TRBJ1-2	CASSQTGSHGYTF
TRBV9	TRBJ2-1	CASSVSGRQSYNEQFF
TRBV6-1	TRBJ2-7	CASSESELGIYEQYF
TRBV18	TRBJ1-5	CASSTTGPGNQPQHF
TRBV20-1	TRBJ1-6	CSARDRLDSPLHF
TRBV15	TRBJ2-1	CATSRGGTSGYNEQFF
TRBV25-1	TRBJ2-5	CASSDEGVRTQYF
TRBV20-1	TRBJ2-7	CSARLGQRYF
TRBV5-5	TRBJ1-1	CASDLVGTEAFF
TRBV27	TRBJ2-7	CASWGAGREQYF
TRBV7-2	TRBJ2-1	CASSFPDGPSGRPGNEQFF
TRBV20-1	TRBJ2-2	CSAHPSGRPTGELFF
TRBV19	TRBJ1-2	CASNAGWTGDIYGYTF
TRBV6-2/TRBV6-3	TRBJ2-7	CASSPLAGGPYEQYF
TRBV12-3/TRBV12-4	TRBJ1-1	CASSLVRNTEAFF
TRBV2	TRBJ1-2	CASSEQNYGYTF
TRBV20-1	TRBJ2-7	CSARPRTIPNYEQYF
TRBV20-1	TRBJ1-1	CSAPLTGGFTEAFF
TRBV12-3/TRBV12-4	TRBJ1-1	CASSFLQGGRAFF
TRBV7-7	TRBJ2-5	CASSLNRGGETQYF
TRBV21-1	TRBJ1-2	CASGGQRGYTF
TRBV20-1	TRBJ2-2	CSARPGTSGSAGELFF
TRBV6-1	TRBJ1-5	CASSQGWGDQPQHF
TRBV24-1	TRBJ2-7	CATSQTGAASYEQYF
TRBV28	TRBJ1-3	CASSLGTAGNTIYF
TRBV6-2/TRBV6-3	TRBJ2-3	CASRPGLHTDTQYF
TRBV30	TRBJ2-7	CAWRGLAASYEQYF
TRBV6-1	TRBJ2-2	CASIPRADTGELFF
TRBV7-9	TRBJ2-2	CASRGLAAGELFF
TRBV28	TRBJ1-1	CASSEDRWMNTEAFF
TRBV5-5	TRBJ2-3	CASSFREGDTQYF
TRBV24-1	TRBJ2-1	CATSDTLRGLSSYNEQFF
TRBV6-8	TRBJ1-5	CASRTGRASKTPNHQPQHF